This TCR beta chain was identified in a study of graft-versus-host responses after intestinal transplantation. Across the whole study: Multivisceral, liver-intestinal, or isolated intestinal grafts went to recipients. Induction with anti-thymocyte globulin, then tacrolimus and steroids for three to four years, was given to all recipients.

Study-wide findings and caveats: Some patients had graft-donor T cell macrochimerism, and their allografts showed high graft-versus-host to host-versus-graft clonal ratios. The marrow of recipients harbored GvH clones, and ileum or blood showed some of them first.

Points on this clone: Its specificity is not known.

Generated by immunoSEQ multiplex PCR, the TCRdb table keeps only in-frame clones and is missing some. The sample lists more than 95,000 clones, 90% occurring once. The CDR3 has 15 residues. Germline loops: CDR1 SGHRS, CDR2 YFSETQ. The V and J ends lost 0 bases and 2 bases, in that order; junction bases with no gene match: 4. This chain joins TRBV5-1 and TRBJ2-5; TRBD1 matches at 7 bases. Sample: unstimulated CD4+ T cells sorted from spleen or lymph node cells, taken before intestinal transplant. The TCR originated in a human donor who received an intestinal transplant. CDR3 bases: TGCGCCAGCAGCTTGGGTGGCAGGGGGCAAGAGACCCAGTACTTC. Residues: CASSLGGRGQETQYF.